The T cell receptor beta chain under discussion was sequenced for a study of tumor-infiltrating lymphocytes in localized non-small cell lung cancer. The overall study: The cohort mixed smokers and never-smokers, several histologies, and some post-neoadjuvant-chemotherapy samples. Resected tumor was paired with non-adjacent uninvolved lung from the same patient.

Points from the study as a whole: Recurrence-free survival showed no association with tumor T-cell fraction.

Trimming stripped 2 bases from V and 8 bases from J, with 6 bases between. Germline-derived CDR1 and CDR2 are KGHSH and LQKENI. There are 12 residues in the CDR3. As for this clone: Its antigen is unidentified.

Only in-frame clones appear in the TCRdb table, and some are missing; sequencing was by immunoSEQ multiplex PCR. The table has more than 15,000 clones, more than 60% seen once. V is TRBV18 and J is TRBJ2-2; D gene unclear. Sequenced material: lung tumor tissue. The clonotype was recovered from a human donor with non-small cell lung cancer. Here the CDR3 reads CASSPGEGELFF. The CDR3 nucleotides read TGTGCCAGCTCACCAGGGGAAGGGGAGCTGTTTTTT.